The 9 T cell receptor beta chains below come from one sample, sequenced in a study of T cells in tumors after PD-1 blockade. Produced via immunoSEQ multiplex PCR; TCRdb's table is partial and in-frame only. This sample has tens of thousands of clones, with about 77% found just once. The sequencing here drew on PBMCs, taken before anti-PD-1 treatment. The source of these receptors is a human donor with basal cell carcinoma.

The CDR3: CAWSITGGSEQYF. The CDR3 nucleotides are TGTGCCTGGAGTATCACAGGGGGAAGCGAGCAGTACTTC. The chain uses TRBV30 and TRBJ2-7, with 8 bases fitting TRBD1. The CDR3 covers 13 residues. Germline CDR1 and CDR2: GTSNPN and SVGIG (reference sequence). V trimming: 2 bases; J trimming: 6 bases; junction bases outside the gene matches: 6.

CDR3: CASSLAGVNTGELFF. Written as DNA, the CDR3 is TGTGCCAGCAGTCTAGCGGGGGTCAACACCGGGGAGCTGTTTTTT. J is TRBJ2-2 and V is TRBV7-2, with 10 nucleotides matching TRBD2. J gave up 2 bases and V 6 bases, and 3 bases lay outside the gene matches. Germline values: CDR1 SGHTA, CDR2 FQGNSA. CDR3 length: 15 residues.

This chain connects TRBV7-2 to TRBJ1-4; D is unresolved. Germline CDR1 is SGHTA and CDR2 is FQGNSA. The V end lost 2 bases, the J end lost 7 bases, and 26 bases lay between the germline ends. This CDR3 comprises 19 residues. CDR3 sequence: CASSLTPGRSAAMSEKLFF. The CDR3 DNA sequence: TGTGCCAGCAGCTTAACCCCGGGCCGAAGTGCGGCTATGAGTGAAAAACTGTTTTTT.

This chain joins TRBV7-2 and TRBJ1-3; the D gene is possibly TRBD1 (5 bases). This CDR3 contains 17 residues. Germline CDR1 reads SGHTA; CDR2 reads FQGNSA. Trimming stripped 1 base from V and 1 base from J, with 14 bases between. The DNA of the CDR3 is TGTGCCAGCAGCTTAGTGGGGCCGGGGGGTTCTGGAAACACCATATATTTT. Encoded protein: CASSLVGPGGSGNTIYF.

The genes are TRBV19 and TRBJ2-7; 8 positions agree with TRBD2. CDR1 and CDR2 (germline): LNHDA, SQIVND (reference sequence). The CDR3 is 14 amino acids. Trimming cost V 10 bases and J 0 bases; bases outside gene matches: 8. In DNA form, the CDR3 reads TGTGCCACTACGGCGGGGGGTAGCTCCTACGAGCAGTACTTC. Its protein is CATTAGGSSYEQYF.

The CDR3 region is CASSLGSASGAYNEQFF. The CDR3 DNA sequence: TGTGCCAGCAGCTTGGGGTCGGCTAGCGGGGCCTACAATGAGCAGTTCTTC. The chain uses TRBV5-6 and TRBJ2-1; 9 bases fit TRBD2. This CDR3 comprises 17 residues. J lost 2 bases, V lost 0 bases, and 6 bases had no gene match. Germline CDR1 and CDR2: SGHDT and YYEEEE.

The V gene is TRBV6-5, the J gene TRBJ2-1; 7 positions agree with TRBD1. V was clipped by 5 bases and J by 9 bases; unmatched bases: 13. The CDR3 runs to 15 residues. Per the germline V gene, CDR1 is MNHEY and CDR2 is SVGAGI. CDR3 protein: CASSRDRVTSREQFF. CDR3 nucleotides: TGTGCCAGCAGTAGAGACAGGGTAACGTCGCGTGAGCAGTTCTTC.

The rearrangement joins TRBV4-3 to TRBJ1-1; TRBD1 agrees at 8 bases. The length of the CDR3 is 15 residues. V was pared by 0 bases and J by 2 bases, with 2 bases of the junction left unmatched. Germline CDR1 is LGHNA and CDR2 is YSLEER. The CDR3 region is CASSQEGQVNTEAFF. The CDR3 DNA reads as TGCGCCAGCAGCCAAGAGGGACAGGTCAACACTGAAGCTTTCTTT.

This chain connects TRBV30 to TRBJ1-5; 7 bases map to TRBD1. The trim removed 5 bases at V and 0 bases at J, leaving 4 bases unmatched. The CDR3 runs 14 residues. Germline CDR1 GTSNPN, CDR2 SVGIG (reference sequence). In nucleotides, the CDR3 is TGTGCCTGGGGGACAGTTAATAGCAATCAGCCCCAGCATTTT. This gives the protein CAWGTVNSNQPQHF.